This entry lists 24 T cell receptor beta chains sequenced from one sample in a study of Ad26.COV2.S vaccination and SARS-CoV-2 variants. Sequenced by immunoSEQ multiplex PCR; TCRdb stores in-frame clones only, minus some. Counted here are hundreds of thousands of clones, 89% occurring once; the ten biggest clones make up 2% to 3%. Treatment denoted: roughly 19 received Ad26.COV2.S at low or high dose, single or two shots; a few received placebo; per-sample allocation not given. The samples date from day 63 after the first vaccine or placebo injection. The starting material was peripheral blood, obtained in a trial of Ad26.COV2.S vaccine versus placebo. These TCRs come from a person between 18 and 60 years old who received the Ad26.COV2.S COVID-19 vaccine or a placebo.

The chain joins TRBV4-3 to TRBJ1-6; D call uncertain. CDR1 is LGHNA, CDR2 YSLEER, per germline. V gave up 4 bases and J gave up 0 bases, with 16 bases separating them. The CDR3 sequence is 18 residues long. In nucleotides, the CDR3 is TGCGCCAGCAGCCGAGAACCAGTCCGGAGCTCCTATAATTCACCCCTCCACTTT. It is translated as CASSREPVRSSYNSPLHF.

There are a few counts of this clone. For the CDR3, the DNA is TGTGCCAGCAGCTTGCAAGGGACTAGCGGGGGCTCCTACGAGCAGTACTTC. This gives the protein CASSLQGTSGGSYEQYF. V usage is TRBV5-8 and J usage is TRBJ2-7, with 14 bases fitting TRBD2. The CDR3 length is 17 residues. Germline CDR1 is SGHTS and CDR2 is YDEGEE. The trim removed 1 base at V and 0 bases at J, leaving 3 bases unmatched.

The chain recombines TRBV21-1 with TRBJ1-1. TRBV21-1 is termed a pseudogene. There are 18 residues in the CDR3. The CDR3 sequence is CASNKKCMATVKDTEAFF. Written as DNA, the CDR3 is TGTGCCAGCAACAAAAAGTGTATGGCCACGGTAAAGGACACTGAAGCTTTCTTT.

CDR3 residues: CASRTGVSGGELFF. CDR3 sequence (DNA): TGTGCCAGCAGAACAGGGGTATCTGGCGGGGAGCTGTTTTTT. The J gene is TRBJ2-2, the V gene TRBV6-5, with 7 bases that match TRBD1. Trimming took 6 bases from V and 7 from J; bases not matched to a gene: 8. Germline assignment: CDR1 MNHEY and CDR2 SVGAGI. There are 14 residues in the CDR3.

CDR3 coding DNA: TGTGCCAGCAGTGGGACGAGTGGCTCACCCCTCCACTTT. This codes for CASSGTSGSPLHF. This rearrangement joins TRBV27 to TRBJ1-6; weak D call: TRBD1 (5 bases). The germline V and J ends were trimmed by 5 bases and 10 bases, with 12 bases remaining between them. The CDR3 sequence is 13 residues long. Per the germline V gene, CDR1 is MNHEY and CDR2 is SMNVEV (reference sequence).

The rearrangement links TRBV18 to TRBJ2-3; D unclear. Germline CDR1 reads KGHSH; CDR2 reads LQKENI. The length of the CDR3 is 13 residues. V shed 3 bases and J shed 5 bases, with 9 bases lying between them. The CDR3 DNA sequence: TGTGCCAGCTCACCGGAATACAGAGATACGCAGTATTTT. Protein sequence: CASSPEYRDTQYF. The complete variable domain, with remaining parts taken from reference TRBV18 and TRBJ2-3, reads NAGVMQNPRHLVRRRGQEARLRCSPMKGHSHVYWYRQLPEEGLKFMVYLQKENIIDESGMPKERFSAEFPKEGPSILRIQQVVRGDSAAYFCASSPEYRDTQYFGPGTRLTVL.

V is TRBV12-5 and J is TRBJ1-1; 9 bases are shared with TRBD1. There are 16 residues in the CDR3. Germline CDR1 LGHNT, CDR2 FRNRAP. With 1 base clipped from V and 4 bases from J, the junction kept 7 bases outside the gene matches. This chain's CDR3 is CASGLDYRGQGTEAFF. DNA for the CDR3: TGTGCTAGTGGTTTGGATTACAGGGGGCAAGGCACTGAAGCTTTCTTT.

The chain joins TRBV11-2 to TRBJ2-7; possibly TRBD1 for D (6 bases). This CDR3 has 14 amino acids. CDR1 is SGHAT and CDR2 is FQNNGV in the germline V gene. V lost 6 bases and J lost 3, with 15 bases in between. The CDR3 sequence is CASRIPKQGYEQYF. CDR3 bases: TGTGCCAGCAGAATCCCAAAACAGGGCTACGAGCAGTACTTC. Looking up the rest from reference TRBV11-2 and TRBJ2-7 gives the full variable domain: EAGVAQSPRYKIIEKRQSVAFWCNPISGHATLYWYQQILGQGPKLLIQFQNNGVVDDSQLPKDRFSAERLKGVDSTLKIQPAKLEDSAVYLCASRIPKQGYEQYFGPGTRLTVT.

This clone was found a few times. The rearrangement joins TRBV9 to TRBJ1-1; possibly TRBD1 for D (6 bases). The CDR3 has 13 residues. V was trimmed by 4 bases and J by 8 bases, leaving 15 bases between them. Germline V gene lookup returns CDR1 SGDLS and CDR2 YYNGEE. CDR3 residues: CASSFGTKGEAFF. The CDR3 DNA follows: TGTGCCAGCAGCTTCGGGACAAAAGGAGAAGCTTTCTTT.

This rearrangement joins TRBV5-1 to TRBJ2-7; 9 bases align to TRBD1. V lost 6 bases to trimming and J lost 2 bases; unmatched junction nucleotides: 9. CDR1 and CDR2 (germline): SGHRS, YFSETQ. This CDR3 contains 15 residues. The CDR3 region is CASTPAGTGTYEQYF. In nucleotides, the CDR3 is TGCGCCAGCACTCCAGCCGGGACAGGGACCTACGAGCAGTACTTC.

The chain combines TRBV4-3 with TRBJ1-6; D remains ambiguous. The CDR3 spans 13 residues. Germline V gene sequence: CDR1 LGHNA, CDR2 YSLEER. The germline V and J ends were trimmed by 4 bases and 9 bases, with 10 bases remaining between them. The chain's CDR3 is CASSPFEGSPLHF. The DNA for the CDR3 is TGCGCCAGCAGCCCATTTGAGGGTTCACCCCTCCACTTT.

CDR3 nucleotides: TGTGCCAGTAGTATTTCGACTAGCGGGGTTTACAATGAGCAGTTCTTC. Encoded protein: CASSISTSGVYNEQFF. This chain uses TRBV19 with TRBJ2-1; 11 bases map to TRBD2. J gave up 4 bases and V 3 bases, and 5 bases lay outside the gene matches. The V gene's germline CDR1 is LNHDA and CDR2 SQIVND (reference sequence). The CDR3 totals 16 residues. The variable domain in full, completed from reference TRBV19 and TRBJ2-1, reads DGGITQSPKYLFRKEGQNVTLSCEQNLNHDAMYWYRQDPGQGLRLIYYSQIVNDFQKGDIAEGYSVSREKKESFPLTVTSAQKNPTAFYLCASSISTSGVYNEQFFGPGTRLTVL.

The rearrangement joins TRBV28 to TRBJ2-7, with 11 nucleotides matching TRBD1. The CDR3 runs 16 residues. Germline trimming cut 4 bases from V and 3 bases from J; bases unmatched to any gene: 8. In germline, CDR1 is MDHEN, CDR2 SYDVKM. For the CDR3, the DNA is TGTGCCAGCAGTTCCCTCTCAGGGACAGGGGGCTACGAGCAGTACTTC. Residues: CASSSLSGTGGYEQYF.

The J gene is TRBJ1-4, the V gene TRBV19; unclear D gene. CDR3 length: 14 residues. In germline, CDR1 is LNHDA, CDR2 SQIVND (reference sequence). With 9 bases removed from V and 8 bases from J, the gap between germline ends came to 19 bases. The CDR3 coding sequence is TGTGCCAGCAACTACGGAACATCAAAGGAAAAACTGTTTTTT. Protein: CASNYGTSKEKLFF. Together with reference TRBV19 and TRBJ1-4, the CDR3 gives the full variable domain: DGGITQSPKYLFRKEGQNVTLSCEQNLNHDAMYWYRQDPGQGLRLIYYSQIVNDFQKGDIAEGYSVSREKKESFPLTVTSAQKNPTAFYLCASNYGTSKEKLFFGSGTQLSVL.

The chain recombines TRBV2 with TRBJ1-6; perhaps TRBD1 as D (5 bases). Germline CDR1 SNHLY, CDR2 FYNNEI. CDR3 length equals 13 residues. The germline V and J ends were trimmed by 11 bases and 5 bases, with 13 bases remaining between them. CDR3 in amino acids: CACGGNNNSPLHF. Written as DNA, the CDR3 is TGTGCCTGTGGGGGGAATAATAATTCACCCCTCCACTTT.

The V and J genes are TRBV9 and TRBJ1-1, with 9 bases identical to TRBD1. Looked up from germline, CDR1 is SGDLS and CDR2 is YYNGEE. The ends lost 4 bases at V and 4 bases at J; junction bases unmatched: 2. This CDR3 comprises 13 residues. The CDR3 nucleotides read TGTGCCAGCAGCCGGGACAGGGCCACTGAAGCTTTCTTT. Its translation: CASSRDRATEAFF.

This chain connects TRBV2 to TRBJ2-4; D is unresolved. Germline CDR1 is SNHLY and CDR2 is FYNNEI. Trimming stripped 6 bases from V and 8 bases from J, with 14 bases between. The CDR3 contains 13 residues. The CDR3 here is CASRRLSGDIQYF. The DNA of the CDR3 is TGTGCCAGCAGGCGCCTCTCTGGGGACATTCAGTACTTC.

This clone was detected only a few times. The rearrangement links TRBV10-3 to TRBJ1-1, with 10 nucleotides matching TRBD1. Unmatched junction bases numbered 8, after V lost 8 bases and J lost 11 bases. The CDR3 spans 12 residues. Germline-derived CDR1 and CDR2 are ENHRY and SYGVKD. Here the CDR3 reads CAIGQGEAVAFF. The CDR3 bases are TGTGCCATCGGACAGGGGGAGGCTGTCGCTTTCTTT.

CDR3 sequence (DNA): TGTGCCAGCATACGAGCGGGGTCAGCAGCTGAGCAGTTCTTC. Its protein product is CASIRAGSAAEQFF. The chain couples TRBV25-1 to TRBJ2-1; TRBD2 aligns across 7 bases. Germline CDR1 is MGHDK and CDR2 is SYGVNS. This CDR3 comprises 14 residues. Trimming cost V 7 bases and J 9 bases; bases outside gene matches: 12.

This clone turned up a few times. The chain uses TRBV6-5 and TRBJ1-2, with a tentative D call TRBD1 (5 bases). This CDR3 has 15 amino acids. CDR1 and CDR2 from the germline V gene are MNHEY and SVGAGI. V shed 0 bases and J shed 1 base, with 9 bases lying between them. The CDR3 loop is CASSYSRGDNYGYTF. CDR3 bases: TGTGCCAGCAGTTACTCACGGGGCGATAACTATGGCTACACCTTC.

Points on this clone: The junction departs from the called germline gene at one end, perhaps through a read error. V and J are TRBV7-7 and TRBJ2-5; D perhaps matches TRBD1 (6 bases). The CDR3 is 13 residues long. Germline CDR1 and CDR2: SSHAT and FNYEAQ (reference sequence). CDR3 amino acids: CASSLAGAETQYF. In DNA, the CDR3 is TGTGCTAGCAGCTTGGCAGGGGCTGAGACCCAGTACTTC.

The chain recombines TRBV2 with TRBJ2-7; D tentatively reads TRBD1 or TRBD2 (5 bases each). With 0 bases removed from V and 7 bases from J, the gap between germline ends came to 25 bases. The CDR3 totals 18 residues. CDR1 is SNHLY and CDR2 is FYNNEI in the germline V gene. CDR3 DNA: TGTGCCAGCAGTGAAGCGCTTGGGCAGGGAAAAGGACGCGGGGAGCAGTACGTC. It encodes CASSEALGQGKGRGEQYV.

The CDR3 DNA sequence: TGTGCCAGCAGCTTACTCGGCGGGACACTTAACACTGAAGCTTTCTTT. Its translation is CASSLLGGTLNTEAFF. The chain carries TRBV7-6 and TRBJ1-1, with a possible D match to TRBD1 (6 bases). This CDR3 region has 16 residues. V gave up 2 bases and J gave up 2 bases, with 15 bases separating them. CDR1 is SGHVS and CDR2 is FNYEAQ in the germline V gene.

This rearrangement joins TRBV28 to TRBJ1-1; D unresolved. This CDR3 contains 11 residues. The ends were cut back, 2 bases at V and 12 bases at J, with 10 bases in the middle. Germline V CDR1 and CDR2: MDHEN, SYDVKM. The CDR3 region has the DNA TGTGCCAGCAGTTTAACCAATCGGCCTTTCTTT. Protein sequence: CASSLTNRPFF.